This T cell receptor (beta chain) was identified during a study of T-cell memory formation after mild COVID-19. As for the study in general: For the most part, TCR clusters were specific to one donor.

TCRdb independently ran MiXCR on the 5' RACE reads; one entry per CDR3 protein. The repertoire consists of just over 300,000 distinct CDR3 sequences, with 15% to 20% occurring once and the leading ten covering roughly 21%. V shed 0 bases and J 4 bases; nucleotides not matched to a gene: 7. The CDR3 has 17 residues. Germline V gene lookup returns CDR1 MGHRA and CDR2 YSYEKL. In this sample, this clonotype turned up a few times. The chain employs TRBV4-1 and TRBJ2-1; 9 bases are shared with TRBD2. Sequencing used PBMCs or a T cell subset sorted from them (not recorded which). The source of this sequence is a man aged 18 to 30 who had mild COVID-19 (a few samples of this study predate the infection). Cell type and time point are not known. The chain's CDR3 is CASSQEVLAGPYNEQFF. For the CDR3, the DNA is TGCGCCAGCAGCCAAGAAGTTCTAGCGGGGCCTTACAATGAGCAGTTCTTC.